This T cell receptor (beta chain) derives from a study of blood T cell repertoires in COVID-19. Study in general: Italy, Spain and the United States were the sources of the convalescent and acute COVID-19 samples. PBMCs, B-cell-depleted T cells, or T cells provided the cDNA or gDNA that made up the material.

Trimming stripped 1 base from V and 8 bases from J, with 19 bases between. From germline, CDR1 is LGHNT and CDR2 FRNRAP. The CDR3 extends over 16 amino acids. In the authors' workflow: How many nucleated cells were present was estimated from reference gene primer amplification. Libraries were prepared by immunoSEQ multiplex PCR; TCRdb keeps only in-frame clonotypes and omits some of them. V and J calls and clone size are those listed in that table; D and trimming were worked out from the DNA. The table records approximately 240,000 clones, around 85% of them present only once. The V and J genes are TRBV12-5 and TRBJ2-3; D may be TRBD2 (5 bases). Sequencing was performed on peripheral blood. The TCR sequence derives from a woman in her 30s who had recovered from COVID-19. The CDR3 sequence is CASGLGLLNRAGTQYF. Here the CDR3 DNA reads TGTGCTAGTGGTTTGGGACTACTAAACCGAGCCGGTACGCAGTATTTT.